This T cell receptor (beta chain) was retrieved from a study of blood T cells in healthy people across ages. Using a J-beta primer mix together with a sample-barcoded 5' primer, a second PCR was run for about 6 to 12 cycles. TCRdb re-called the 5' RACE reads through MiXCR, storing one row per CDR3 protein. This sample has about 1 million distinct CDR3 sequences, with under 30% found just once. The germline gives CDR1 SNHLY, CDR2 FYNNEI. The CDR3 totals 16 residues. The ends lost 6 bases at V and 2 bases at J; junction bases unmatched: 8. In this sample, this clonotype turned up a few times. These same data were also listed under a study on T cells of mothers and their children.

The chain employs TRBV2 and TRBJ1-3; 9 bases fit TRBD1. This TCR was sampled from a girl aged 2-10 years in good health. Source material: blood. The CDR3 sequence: CASSPRGDRAGNTIYF. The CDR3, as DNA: TGTGCCAGCAGCCCCAGGGGGGACAGGGCTGGAAACACCATATATTTT.